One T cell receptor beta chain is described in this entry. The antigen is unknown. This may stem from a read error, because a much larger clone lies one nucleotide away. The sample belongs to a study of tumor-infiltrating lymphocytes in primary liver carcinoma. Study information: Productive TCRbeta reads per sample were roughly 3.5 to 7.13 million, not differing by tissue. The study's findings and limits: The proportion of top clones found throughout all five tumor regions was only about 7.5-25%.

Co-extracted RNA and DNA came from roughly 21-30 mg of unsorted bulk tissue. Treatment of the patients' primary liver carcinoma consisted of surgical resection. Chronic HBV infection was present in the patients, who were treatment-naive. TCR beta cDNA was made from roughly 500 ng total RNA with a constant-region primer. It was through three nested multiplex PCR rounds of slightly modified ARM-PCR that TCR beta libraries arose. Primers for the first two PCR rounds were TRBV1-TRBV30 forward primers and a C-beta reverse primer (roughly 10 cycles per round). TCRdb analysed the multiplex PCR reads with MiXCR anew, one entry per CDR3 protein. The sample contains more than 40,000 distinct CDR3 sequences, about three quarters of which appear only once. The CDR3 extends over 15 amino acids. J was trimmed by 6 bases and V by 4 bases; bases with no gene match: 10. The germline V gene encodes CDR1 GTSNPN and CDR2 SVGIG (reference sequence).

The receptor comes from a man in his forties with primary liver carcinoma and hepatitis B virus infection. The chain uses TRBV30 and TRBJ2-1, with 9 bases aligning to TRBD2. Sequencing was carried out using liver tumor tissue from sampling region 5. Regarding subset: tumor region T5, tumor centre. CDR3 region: CAWTSGLAVLNEQFF. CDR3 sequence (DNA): TGTGCCTGGACCTCGGGACTAGCAGTCCTCAATGAGCAGTTCTTC.